This T cell receptor beta chain originates from a study of cytomegalovirus exposure and HLA in healthy donors. With regard to this clone: Its antigen is not identified.

Overall study findings and caveats: A list of about 160 TCR beta chains associated with cytomegalovirus was given. What a later analysis reportedly showed was that an Asian-associated ancestry cluster had fewer N-insertions than the approximately 670-donor mean.

This CDR3 has 17 residues. The V and J ends lost 4 bases and 0 bases, in that order; junction bases with no gene match: 9. Germline CDR1 reads MGHRA; CDR2 reads YSYEKL. Both 60 Vbeta primers and 13 Jbeta primers went into the PCR. Generated by immunoSEQ multiplex PCR, the TCRdb table keeps only in-frame clones and is missing some. This repertoire includes 35,000 to 50,000 clones. J is TRBJ2-1 and V is TRBV4-1, with TRBD2 matching 7 bases. This TCR came from a woman younger than 45 in good health and CMV-seropositive. The specimen was PBMCs. The CDR3 DNA follows: TGCGCCAGCAGCCTTCCCGGGGGGAGGAACTCCTACAATGAGCAGTTCTTC. It translates to CASSLPGGRNSYNEQFF.